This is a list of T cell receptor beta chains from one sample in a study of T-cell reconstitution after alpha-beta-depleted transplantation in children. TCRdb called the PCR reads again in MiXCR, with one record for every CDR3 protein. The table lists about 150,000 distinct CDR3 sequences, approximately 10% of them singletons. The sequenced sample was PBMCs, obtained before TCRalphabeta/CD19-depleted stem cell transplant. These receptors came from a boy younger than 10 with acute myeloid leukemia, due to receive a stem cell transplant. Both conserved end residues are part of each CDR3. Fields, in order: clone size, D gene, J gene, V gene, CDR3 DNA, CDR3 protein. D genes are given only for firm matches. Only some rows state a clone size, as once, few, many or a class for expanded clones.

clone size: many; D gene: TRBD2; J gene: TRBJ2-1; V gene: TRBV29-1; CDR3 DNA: TGCAGCGTCGAAGGACTAGCGGCCTTCTCCTACAATGAGCAGTTCTTC; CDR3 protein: CSVEGLAAFSYNEQFF
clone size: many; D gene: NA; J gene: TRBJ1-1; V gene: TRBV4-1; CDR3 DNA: TGCGCCAGCAGCCAACCCAGGGTTGGAACTGAAGCTTTCTTT; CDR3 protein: CASSQPRVGTEAFF
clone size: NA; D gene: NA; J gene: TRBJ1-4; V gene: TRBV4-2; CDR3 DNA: TGTGCCAGCAGCCAAGCCGATCAACGGGGTGAAAAACTGTTTTTT; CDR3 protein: CASSQADQRGEKLFF
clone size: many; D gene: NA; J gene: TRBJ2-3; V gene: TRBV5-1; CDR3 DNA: TGCGCCAGCAGCATTTCGACTTACCGCACAGATACGCAGTATTTT; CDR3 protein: CASSISTYRTDTQYF
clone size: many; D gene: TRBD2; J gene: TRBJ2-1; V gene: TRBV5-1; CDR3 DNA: TGCGCCAGCAGCTTGGACTTCTCGGGGGGCTACAATGAGCAGTTCTTC; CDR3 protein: CASSLDFSGGYNEQFF
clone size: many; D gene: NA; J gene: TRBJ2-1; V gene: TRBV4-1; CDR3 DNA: TGCGCCAGCAGCCAAACTTACTACAATGAGCAGTTCTTC; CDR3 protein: CASSQTYYNEQFF
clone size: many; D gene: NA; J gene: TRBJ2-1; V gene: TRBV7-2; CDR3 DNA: TGTGCCAGCAGTCCCCGGGGGATTGAGCAGTTCTTC; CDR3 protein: CASSPRGIEQFF
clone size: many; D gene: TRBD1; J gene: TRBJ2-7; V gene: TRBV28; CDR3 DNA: TGTGCCAGCAGGACTCAGTCAGGGGGATTCTACGAGCAGTACTTC; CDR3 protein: CASRTQSGGFYEQYF
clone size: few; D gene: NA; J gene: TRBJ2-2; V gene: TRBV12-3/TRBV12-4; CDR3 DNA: TGTGCCAGCAGTTTATTAACACCTCACACCGGGGAGCTGTTTTTT; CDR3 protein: CASSLLTPHTGELFF
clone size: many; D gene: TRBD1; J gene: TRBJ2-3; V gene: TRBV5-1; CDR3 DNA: TGCGCCAGCAGCTTGGGACAGGGAACTAGCACAGATACGCAGTATTTT; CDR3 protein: CASSLGQGTSTDTQYF
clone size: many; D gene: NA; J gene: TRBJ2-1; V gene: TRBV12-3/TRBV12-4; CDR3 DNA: TGTGCCAGCAGTATCGGGACTTTACAGTTCTTC; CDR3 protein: CASSIGTLQFF
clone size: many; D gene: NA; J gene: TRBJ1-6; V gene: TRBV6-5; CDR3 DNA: TGTGCCAGCAGTTCCCCCTCCGGTCGTAATTCACCCCTCCACTTT; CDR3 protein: CASSSPSGRNSPLHF
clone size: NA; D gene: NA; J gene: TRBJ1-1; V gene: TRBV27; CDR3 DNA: TGTGCCAGCTCTACAACACTATGGAACACTGAAGCTTTCTTT; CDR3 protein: CASSTTLWNTEAFF
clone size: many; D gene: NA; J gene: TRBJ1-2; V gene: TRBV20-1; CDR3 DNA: TGCAGTGCATCCCCCTCGGGCTACGGCTATGGCTACACCTTC; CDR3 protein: CSASPSGYGYGYTF
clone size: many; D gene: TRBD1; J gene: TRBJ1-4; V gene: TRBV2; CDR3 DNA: TGTGCCAGCAGCGCGGACAGGGTAAATGAAAAACTGTTTTTT; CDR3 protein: CASSADRVNEKLFF
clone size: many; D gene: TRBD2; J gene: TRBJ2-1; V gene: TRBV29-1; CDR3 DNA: TGCAGCGGGGCATCGGGACTAGAAATTTACAATGAGCAGTTCTTC; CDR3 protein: CSGASGLEIYNEQFF
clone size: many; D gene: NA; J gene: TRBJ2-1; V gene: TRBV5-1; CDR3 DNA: TGCGCCAGCAGCAAACCGGCCGATACAGGTAGCTCCTACAATGAGCAGTTCTTC; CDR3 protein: CASSKPADTGSSYNEQFF
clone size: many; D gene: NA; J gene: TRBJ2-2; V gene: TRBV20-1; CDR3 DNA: TGCAGTGCTCCCTCGGGACTTAACACCGGGGAGCTGTTTTTT; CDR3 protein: CSAPSGLNTGELFF
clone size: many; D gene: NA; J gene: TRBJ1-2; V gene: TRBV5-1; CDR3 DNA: TGCGCCAGCAGTACCTGGGACGGGGGCTACACCTTC; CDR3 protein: CASSTWDGGYTF
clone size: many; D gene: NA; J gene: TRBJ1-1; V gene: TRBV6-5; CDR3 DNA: TGTGCCAGCAGTTACTCGAAATACACTGAAGCTTTCTTT; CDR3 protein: CASSYSKYTEAFF
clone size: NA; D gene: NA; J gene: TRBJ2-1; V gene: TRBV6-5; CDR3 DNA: TGTGCCAGCAGTTACTCTATTGGGCCACGCTCTGAGCAGTTCTTC; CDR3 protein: CASSYSIGPRSEQFF
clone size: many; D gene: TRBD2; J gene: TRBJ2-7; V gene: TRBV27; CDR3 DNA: TGTGCCAGCAGTTTGAGGGAGGGTAACGAGCAGTACTTC; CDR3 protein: CASSLREGNEQYF
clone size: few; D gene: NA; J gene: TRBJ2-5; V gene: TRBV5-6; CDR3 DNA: TGTGCCATCAGCCCCGGGCTCATCTCCAACCAAGAGACCCAGTACTTC; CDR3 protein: CAISPGLISNQETQYF
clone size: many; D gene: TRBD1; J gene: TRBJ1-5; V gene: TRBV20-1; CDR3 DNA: TGCAGTGCTAGCCTATTTGGGAGGGACAGGGGAGGTAAAAATCAGCCCCAGCATTTT; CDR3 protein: CSASLFGRDRGGKNQPQHF
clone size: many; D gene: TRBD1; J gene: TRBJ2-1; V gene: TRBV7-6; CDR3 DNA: TGTGCCAGCAGCTTAAGACAGGGGGCAGGGTACAATGAGCAGTTCTTC; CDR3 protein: CASSLRQGAGYNEQFF
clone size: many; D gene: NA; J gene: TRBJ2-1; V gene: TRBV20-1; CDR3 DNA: TGCAGTGCTAGTTTCCCCGGACTAGCAGGGGGGAATGAGCAGTTCTTC; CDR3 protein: CSASFPGLAGGNEQFF
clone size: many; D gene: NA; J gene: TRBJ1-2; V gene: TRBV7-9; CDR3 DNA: TGTGCCAGCAGCTTAGAGCAGTGGGCAGGGAATGGCTACACCTTC; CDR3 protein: CASSLEQWAGNGYTF
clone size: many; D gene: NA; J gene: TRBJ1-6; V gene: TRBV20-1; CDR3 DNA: TGCAGTGCTAGCGGGGGGGCAGGGAATTCACCCCTCCACTTT; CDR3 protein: CSASGGAGNSPLHF
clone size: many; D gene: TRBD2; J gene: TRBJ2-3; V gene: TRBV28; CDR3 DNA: TGTGCCAGCACGATGTTGGTCGGCGGGAGAGATACGCAGTATTTT; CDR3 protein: CASTMLVGGRDTQYF
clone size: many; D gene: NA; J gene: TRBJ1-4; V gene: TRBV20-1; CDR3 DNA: TGCAGTGCTAGAGACTCCCCTTCCGGGACCCTGGGGGAAAAACTGTTTTTT; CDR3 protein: CSARDSPSGTLGEKLFF
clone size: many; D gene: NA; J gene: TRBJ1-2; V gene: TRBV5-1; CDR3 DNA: TGCGCCAGCAGCTTGTCGGAGGATAGCTATGGCTACACCTTC; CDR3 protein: CASSLSEDSYGYTF
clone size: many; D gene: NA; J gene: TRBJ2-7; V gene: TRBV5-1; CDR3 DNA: TGCGCCAGCAGCTTGGTAGTTACTGGAGCCTACGAGCAGTACTTC; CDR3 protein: CASSLVVTGAYEQYF
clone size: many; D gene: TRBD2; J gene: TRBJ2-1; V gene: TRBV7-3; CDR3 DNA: TGTGCCAGCAGGTCAAGCGGGAACAATGAGCAGTTCTTC; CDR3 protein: CASRSSGNNEQFF
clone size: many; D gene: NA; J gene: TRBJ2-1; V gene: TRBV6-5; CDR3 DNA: TGTGCCAGCAGTTACACCCAGGTGATAACCTACAATGAGCAGTTCTTC; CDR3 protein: CASSYTQVITYNEQFF
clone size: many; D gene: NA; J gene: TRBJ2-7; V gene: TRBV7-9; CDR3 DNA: TGTGCCAGCAGCCCCCCAGGCGGGGGCCCCTACGAGCAGTACTTC; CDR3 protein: CASSPPGGGPYEQYF
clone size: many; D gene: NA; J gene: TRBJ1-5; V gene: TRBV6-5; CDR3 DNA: TGTGCCAGCAGTTACACCAGACCCGTTAATAGCAATCAGCCCCAGCATTTT; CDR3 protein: CASSYTRPVNSNQPQHF
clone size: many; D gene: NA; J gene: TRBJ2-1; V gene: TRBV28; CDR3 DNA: TGTGCCAGCAGTTTGGATGGCAGGCCCACCTACAATGAGCAGTTCTTC; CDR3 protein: CASSLDGRPTYNEQFF
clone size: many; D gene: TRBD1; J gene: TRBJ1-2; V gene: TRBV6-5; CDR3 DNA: TGTGCCAGCAGTTACTCACAGGGGTATGGCTACACCTTC; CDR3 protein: CASSYSQGYGYTF
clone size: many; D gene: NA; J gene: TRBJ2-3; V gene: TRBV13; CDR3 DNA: TGTGCCAGCAGCCCTCGGGACCTCACAGATACGCAGTATTTT; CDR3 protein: CASSPRDLTDTQYF
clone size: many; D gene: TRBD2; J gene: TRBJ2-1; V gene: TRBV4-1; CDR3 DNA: TGCGCCAGCAGCCAAGAAGCAGCGGGACCGTACAATGAGCAGTTCTTC; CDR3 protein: CASSQEAAGPYNEQFF
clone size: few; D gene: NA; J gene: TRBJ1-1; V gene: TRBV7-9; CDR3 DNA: TGTGCCAGCAGCTTCCTAGGGGAGGGGTGGGTGAACACTGAAGCTTTCTTT; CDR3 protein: CASSFLGEGWVNTEAFF
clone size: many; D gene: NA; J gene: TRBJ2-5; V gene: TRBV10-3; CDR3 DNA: TGTGCCATCAGTGAGAGGGGGTCACAAGAGACCCAGTACTTC; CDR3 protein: CAISERGSQETQYF
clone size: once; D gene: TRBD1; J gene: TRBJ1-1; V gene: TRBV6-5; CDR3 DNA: TGTGCCAGCAGTTACTCGACAGGGAGCACTGAAGCTTTCTTT; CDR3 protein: CASSYSTGSTEAFF
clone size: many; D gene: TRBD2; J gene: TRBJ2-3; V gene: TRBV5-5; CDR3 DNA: TGTGCCAGCAGCTTTGATCCACTAGCGGGAGGAGATACGCAGTATTTT; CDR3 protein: CASSFDPLAGGDTQYF
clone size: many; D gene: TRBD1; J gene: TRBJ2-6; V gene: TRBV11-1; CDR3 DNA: TGTGCCAGCAGCTTGACCGGGACAGGGACGCCTGGGGCCAACGTCCTGACTTTC; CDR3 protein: CASSLTGTGTPGANVLTF
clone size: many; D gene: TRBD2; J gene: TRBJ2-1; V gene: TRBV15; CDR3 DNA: TGTGCCACCAGCAGAGGCGGGGGTAGCGGGAGGAGTTTCAATGAGCAGTTCTTC; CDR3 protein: CATSRGGGSGRSFNEQFF
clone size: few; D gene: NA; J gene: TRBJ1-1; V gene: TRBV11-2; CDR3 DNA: TGTGCCAGCAGCTTAGCACAGGCGAACACTGAAGCTTTCTTT; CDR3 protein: CASSLAQANTEAFF
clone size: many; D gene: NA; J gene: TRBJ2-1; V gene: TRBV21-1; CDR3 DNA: TGTGCCAGCAGCCCCCCTCCCGGGGACAATGAGCAGTTCTTC; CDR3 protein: CASSPPPGDNEQFF
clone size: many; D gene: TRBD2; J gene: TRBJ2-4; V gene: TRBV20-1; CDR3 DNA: TGCAGTGCTCGACTAGCGGGAGTGCACATTCAGTACTTC; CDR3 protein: CSARLAGVHIQYF
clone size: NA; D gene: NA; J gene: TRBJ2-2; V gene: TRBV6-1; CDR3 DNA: TGTGCCAGCAGTCCCACGGATAGGGGCACCGGGGAGCTGTTTTTT; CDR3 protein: CASSPTDRGTGELFF
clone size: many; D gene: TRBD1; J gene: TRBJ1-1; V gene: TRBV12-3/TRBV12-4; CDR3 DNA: TGTGCCAGCAGTTTCCCCAGGGGGATGAACACTGAAGCTTTCTTT; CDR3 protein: CASSFPRGMNTEAFF
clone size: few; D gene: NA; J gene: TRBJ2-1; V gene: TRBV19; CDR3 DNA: TGTGCCAGTAGTAGATCGGACGCTAGTCTCAATGAGCAGTTCTTC; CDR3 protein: CASSRSDASLNEQFF
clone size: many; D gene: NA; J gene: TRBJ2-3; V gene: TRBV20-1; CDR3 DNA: TGCAGTGCTAAGATACTGGCTCCCCCCGGAGATACGCAGTATTTT; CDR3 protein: CSAKILAPPGDTQYF
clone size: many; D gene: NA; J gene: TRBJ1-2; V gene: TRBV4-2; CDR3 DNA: TGTGCCAGCAGCCAAAGCTATGGCTACACCTTC; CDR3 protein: CASSQSYGYTF
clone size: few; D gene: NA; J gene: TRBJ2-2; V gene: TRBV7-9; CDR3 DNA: TGTGCCAGTCCATCACCCGGCGGCGGGGAGCTGTTTTTT; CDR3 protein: CASPSPGGGELFF